Sequencing of this T cell receptor beta chain was carried out in a study of blood T cell repertoires in COVID-19. Study background: T cells, B-cell-depleted T cells, or PBMCs supplied cDNA or gDNA.

Participants' own reports of clinical history determined their cohort assignment. Profiled with immunoSEQ multiplex PCR; TCRdb holds only in-frame clones, not every one. The repertoire includes about 220,000 clones, about nine tenths of them detected once, and around 3.5% sits in the top ten. There are 14 residues in the CDR3. Germline V gene lookup returns CDR1 KGHSH and CDR2 LQKENI. The V end was cut by 1 base, the J end by 1 base, with 7 bases between. The sequence was collected from a woman in her forties with acute COVID-19. V gene TRBV18 combines with J gene TRBJ1-1; a possible D gene is TRBD1 (5 bases). Sequences were obtained from PBMCs or T cells enriched from blood (not recorded which). CDR3 in DNA: TGTGCCAGCTCACCACAGCAGGGGAACACTGAAGCTTTCTTT. It translates to CASSPQQGNTEAFF.